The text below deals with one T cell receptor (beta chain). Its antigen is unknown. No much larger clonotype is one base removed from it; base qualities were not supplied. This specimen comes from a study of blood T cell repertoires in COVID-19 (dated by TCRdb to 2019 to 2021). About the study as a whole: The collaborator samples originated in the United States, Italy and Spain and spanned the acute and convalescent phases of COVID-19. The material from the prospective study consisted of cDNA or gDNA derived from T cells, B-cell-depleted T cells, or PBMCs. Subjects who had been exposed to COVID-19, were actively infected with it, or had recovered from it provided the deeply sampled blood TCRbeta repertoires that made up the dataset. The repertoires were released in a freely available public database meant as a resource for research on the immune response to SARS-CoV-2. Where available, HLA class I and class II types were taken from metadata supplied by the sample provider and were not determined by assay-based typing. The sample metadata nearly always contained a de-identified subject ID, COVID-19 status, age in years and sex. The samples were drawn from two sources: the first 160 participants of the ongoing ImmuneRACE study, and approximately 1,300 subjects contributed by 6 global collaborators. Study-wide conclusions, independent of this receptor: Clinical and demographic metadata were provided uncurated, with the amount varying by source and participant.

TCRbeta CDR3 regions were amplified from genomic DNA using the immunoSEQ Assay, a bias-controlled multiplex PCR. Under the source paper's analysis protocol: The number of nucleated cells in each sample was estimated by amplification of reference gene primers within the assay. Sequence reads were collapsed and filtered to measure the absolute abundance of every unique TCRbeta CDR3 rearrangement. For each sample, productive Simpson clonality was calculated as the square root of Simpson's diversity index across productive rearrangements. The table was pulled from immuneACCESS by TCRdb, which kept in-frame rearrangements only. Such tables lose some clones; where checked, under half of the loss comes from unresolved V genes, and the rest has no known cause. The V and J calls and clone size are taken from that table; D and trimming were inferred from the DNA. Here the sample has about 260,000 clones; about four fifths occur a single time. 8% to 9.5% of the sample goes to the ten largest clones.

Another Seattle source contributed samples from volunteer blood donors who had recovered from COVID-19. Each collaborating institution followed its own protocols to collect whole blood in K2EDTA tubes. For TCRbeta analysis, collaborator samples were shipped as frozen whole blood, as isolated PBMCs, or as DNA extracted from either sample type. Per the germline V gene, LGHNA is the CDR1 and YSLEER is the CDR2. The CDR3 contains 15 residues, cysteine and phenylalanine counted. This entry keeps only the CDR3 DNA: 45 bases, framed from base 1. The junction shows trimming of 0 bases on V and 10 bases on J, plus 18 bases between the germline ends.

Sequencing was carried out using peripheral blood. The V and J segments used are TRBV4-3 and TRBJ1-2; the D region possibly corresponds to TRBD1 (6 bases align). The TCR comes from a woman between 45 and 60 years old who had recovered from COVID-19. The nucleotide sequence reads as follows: TGCGCCAGCAGCCAAGAAGGACAGTCAAAACACGACTACACCTTC. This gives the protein CASSQEGQSKHDYTF.